The rows below give T cell receptor beta chains drawn from one sample of a study of OX40 agonist ivuxolimab in advanced cancers. Clones were sequenced by immunoSEQ multiplex PCR, and TCRdb holds only the in-frame ones, with some missing. Here the sample spans tens of thousands of clones, around four fifths being singletons. Material: CD4+ or CD8+ T cells sorted from blood, obtained in a trial of the OX40 agonist ivuxolimab. The source of these receptors is an adult with an advanced solid tumor such as melanoma, head and neck, liver or kidney cancer. Both conserved end residues are part of each CDR3. D genes are given only for firm matches. Clone size is stated in some rows and not others, as once, few, many or a class when expanded.

CDR3	DNA	D	J	size	V
CAPPTEGPAF	TGTGCCCCCCCTACGGAGGGTCCCGCTTTT	NA	TRBJ2-3	NA	TRBV25-1
CASSPSGLNTEAFF	TGCGCCAGCAGCCCTAGTGGGCTGAACACTGAAGCTTTCTTT	NA	TRBJ1-1	NA	TRBV5-1
CASSQGRTSGSLIYEQFF	TGTGCCAGCAGTCAAGGGCGGACTAGCGGGAGTTTAATCTATGAGCAGTTCTTC	TRBD2	TRBJ2-1	NA	TRBV4-2
CASSESSSRLKAFF	TGTGCCAGCAGTGAATCAAGTAGCAGGCTGAAAGCTTTCTTT	NA	TRBJ1-1	NA	TRBV6-1
CASSWSRGRENTIYF	TGTGCCAGCAGCTGGTCGAGGGGGCGAGAAAACACCATATATTTT	TRBD1	TRBJ1-3	NA	TRBV5-4
CASSGPGTDTQYF	TGTGCCAGCAGTGGGCCTGGCACAGATACGCAGTATTTT	NA	TRBJ2-3	NA	TRBV25-1
CASSLGGGGELFF	TGTGCCAGCAGCTTAGGGGGGGGCGGGGAGCTGTTTTTT	TRBD2	TRBJ2-2	NA	TRBV7-2
CASSQSEGTPNEKLFF	TGTGCCAGCAGCCAATCGGAAGGGACACCTAATGAAAAACTGTTTTTT	NA	TRBJ1-4	NA	TRBV16
CASRIRTDYGYTF	TGTGCCAGCAGGATAAGGACGGACTATGGCTACACCTTC	NA	TRBJ1-2	NA	TRBV28
CASRFAGAFQPQHF	TGTGCCAGTAGATTTGCAGGGGCGTTTCAGCCCCAGCATTTT	NA	TRBJ1-5	NA	TRBV19
CASSHGLAGGFTSSYEQYF	TGCGCCAGCAGCCACGGACTAGCGGGCGGATTTACCTCCTCCTACGAGCAGTACTTC	TRBD2	TRBJ2-7	NA	TRBV4-1
CASSPRSGLVYNEQFF	TGTGCCAGCTCCCCCCGATCGGGACTAGTGTACAATGAGCAGTTCTTC	TRBD2	TRBJ2-1	NA	TRBV9
CASSLVTSGQETQYF	TGTGCCAGCAGCTTAGTGACTAGCGGCCAAGAGACCCAGTACTTC	TRBD2	TRBJ2-5	few	TRBV7-7
CASSLTLAGEQFF	TGTGCCAGCAGCTTAACACTGGCGGGGGAGCAGTTCTTC	NA	TRBJ2-1	NA	TRBV7-3